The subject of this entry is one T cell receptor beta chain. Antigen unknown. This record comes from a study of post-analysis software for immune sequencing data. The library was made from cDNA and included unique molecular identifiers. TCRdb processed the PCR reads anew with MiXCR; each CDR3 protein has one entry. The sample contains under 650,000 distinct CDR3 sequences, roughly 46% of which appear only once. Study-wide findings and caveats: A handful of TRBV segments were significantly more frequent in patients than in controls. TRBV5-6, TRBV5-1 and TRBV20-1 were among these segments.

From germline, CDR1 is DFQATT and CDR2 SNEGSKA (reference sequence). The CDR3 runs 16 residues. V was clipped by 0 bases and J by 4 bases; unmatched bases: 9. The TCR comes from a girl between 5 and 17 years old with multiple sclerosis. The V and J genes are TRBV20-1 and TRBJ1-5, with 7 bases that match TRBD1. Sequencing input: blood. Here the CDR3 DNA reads TGCAGTGCTAGAGACGAGGCAGGGGGACAAAATCAGCCCCAGCATTTT. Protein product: CSARDEAGGQNQPQHF.